This TCR beta chain was captured by sequencing in a study of cytomegalovirus exposure and HLA in healthy donors (dated by TCRdb to the late 2010s). Looking at the study overall: In an earlier analysis of roughly 500 of the donors, 276 Gb of sequence data and 90 million to 130 million unique TCR beta sequences from about 180 million T cells were reported. Roughly 300 gigabases of sequencing data and approximately 93 million unique TCR sequences were included in an early release covering 550 to 650 HLA-typed donors. Among the roughly 400 genotyped donors, 75% to 90% belonged to the genetic ancestry cluster associated with self-reported Caucasian donors. The study was designed to test whether signatures of past pathogen exposure could be identified by cataloging public T cell receptors. Using immunosequencing, the study profiled T cell repertoires from around 680 subjects and related those repertoires to cytomegalovirus serostatus. Along with the roughly 710-subject first cohort, a separate validation cohort of some 130 different subjects was used. High-throughput TCR immunosequencing, statistical association of individual TCRs with disease status, and machine learning were combined to predict cytomegalovirus infection status. A later analysis re-analyzed previously published TCR beta repertoires from approximately 670 donors and added high-resolution HLA genotyping to study TCR occurrence patterns. In the later analysis, no new phenotypic data were used to find candidate immune exposures; instead, reliance was placed on TCR beta sequences and their occurrence across donors. An earlier analysis of 587 of the donors applied high-throughput TCR beta sequencing to assess whether each TCR beta V gene segment acted as functional or pseudogenic. Donor age, sex, ethnicity and CMV serostatus were compiled together with the repertoire data. A later genetic analysis used genome-wide SNP genotypes for about three fifths of the 666 donors, treating that subset as a discovery cohort. All discovery cohort repertoires had been generated on a single sequencing platform. Class I and class II HLA loci were covered by the typing at four-digit resolution. Typing coverage varied by locus: roughly 620-630 donors for A, B, C, DRB1 and DQB1; about 520 for DQA1; more than 600 for DPA1; approximately 490 for DPB1. Several DR-DQ haplotypes were handled as single units for association and clustering because linkage in the cohort was strong. Among around 400 genotyped donors of the cohort, an average of roughly 230,000 unique TCR beta nucleotide sequences was sequenced per donor, of which about 19% were non-productive.

The library was obtained by the immunoSEQ multiplex PCR assay. The multiplex PCR relied on a mix of 60 forward primers for TCR Vbeta segments and 13 reverse primers for TCR Jbeta segments. A multiplex PCR assay on genomic DNA amplified the CDR3 region of rearranged TCR beta genes. The Illumina HiSeq System was used to sequence the amplified TCR beta libraries as 87-base-pair reads. The authors' analysis ran thus. In a later analysis, about 80 million unique TCR beta chains were counted across the 650 to 750 repertoires, and about 9.9 million of these chains were shared by at least two donors. To remove PCR and sequencing errors, raw reads were error-corrected and collapsed into unique sequences using a nearest-neighbor algorithm that merged closely related sequences. To assign V, D and J gene segments, CDR3 sequences were aligned to IMGT reference sequences. For a sequence to be retained, at least a six-nucleotide match to both a V gene segment and a J gene segment was required. A rearrangement counted as productive if the CDR3 had no stop codons and remained in frame with V and J, and every other rearrangement counted as non-productive. CDR3 was defined according to IMGT convention as the region running from the second conserved V-encoded cysteine to the conserved J-encoded phenylalanine. The earlier analysis of about 610 of the donors excluded any sequence lacking an unambiguous match to a single V gene segment. In an earlier analysis of about 590 of the donors, a V segment was called functional when productive rearrangements were above 56.7%, and segregating when the standard deviation between donors exceeded 5%. A statistical classification framework was developed to diagnose cytomegalovirus status using the catalog of TCR beta chain sequences. A later analysis assigned V and J genes by comparing TCR nucleotide sequences with IMGT/GENE-DB human TR gene sequences. Using the TCRdist pipeline, a later analysis assigned CDR3 sequences along with most-parsimonious VDJ recombination scenarios. In a later analysis, each TCR beta chain was defined by its CDR3 amino acid sequence together with its V-gene family, and reads lacking a unique V-gene family were excluded. A later analysis removed several hundred highly shared, low-generation-probability nucleotide sequences to deal with suspected cross-contamination and a sequencing artifact. In a later analysis, a clonal expansion index for each public chain was calculated from normalized within-repertoire ranks of inferred template counts. In a later analysis, generation probabilities were computed using a VDJ recombination model fitted to out-of-frame rearrangements, and the results were checked against IGoR. In a later analysis, TCR-TCR, TCR-HLA and TCR-CMV co-occurrence was scored with hypergeometric tests, and a repertoire-size bias correction was applied to TCR pairs. In a later analysis, false discovery rates were estimated by permuting HLA or CMV assignments 20 times. In a later analysis, co-occurring TCRs were grouped using DBSCAN, and TCRdist sequence similarity was added for clustering within HLA-allele-positive subsets. Repertoires with fewer than 30,000 or more than 120,000 public chains, plus five repertoires with anomalous nucleotide sharing, were excluded from co-occurrence clustering. TCRdb provides this immuneACCESS table in a form limited to in-frame rearrangements. Some clones are lacking; in checked studies, under half of them reflect an unresolved V gene, and why the rest are absent is not known. From that table come the V and J calls and clone size; the DNA was used to work out D and trimming. The sample table contains approximately 160,000 clones; only one count was recorded for roughly 80% of them. The ten largest clones take up 1% to 1.5% of the sample.

In total, over 600 healthy bone marrow donors made up the cohort. At the time of sampling, all cohort members were nominally healthy, though unrecorded immune exposures were likely present. The donor tested CMV seropositive and was one of the 289 seropositive cohort members. A peripheral blood sample was collected from each donor, and TCR beta sequencing was performed on peripheral blood mononuclear cells. The Qiagen DNeasy Blood Extraction Kit was used to extract genomic DNA from the blood cell samples. General conclusions and limits of the study: Correlated functional status among segregating V segments might reflect linkage disequilibrium, but an unknown experimental factor could not be ruled out. Over 15 rarely observed V segments, including chromosome 9 orphons, were excluded from the earlier analysis of approximately 600 of the donors because counts were too low. A later analysis found that HLA-associated TCR beta chains were more clonally expanded and had lower generation probabilities than equally common non-associated chains. In vitro tests confirmed that a few of the cytomegalovirus-associated TCR beta chains recognize cytomegalovirus antigens. According to a later analysis, TCR association rates differed among HLA loci, with DRB1 alleles showing the most associated TCRs and HLA-C alleles showing the fewest. The classifier was reported to diagnose cytomegalovirus status with high specificity and sensitivity in both the original and validation cohorts. A further reported finding was that TCR beta sequences accurately predicted the HLA-A and HLA-B alleles for most subjects in the first cohort. In a later analysis, 16,951 TCR beta sequences were associated with specific HLA alleles at a false discovery rate of 0.05. Most TCR sequences were seen in very few donors, while some public TCRs were found in many individuals. A cluster of highly shared sequence variants was judged likely to be a technical artifact of the sequencing pipeline. In this cohort, only TCR beta chains were sequenced, and detectable features were limited by the absence of alpha or paired-chain data. In a later analysis, several top co-occurrence clusters were reported to appear linked to parvovirus B19, influenza, CMV and Epstein-Barr virus. For the cohort, immune exposure information was limited to CMV serostatus. In a later genetic analysis, a missense DCLRE1C variant was associated with V-gene and J-gene trimming of TCR beta chains, and the association was replicated in an independent cohort. An earlier analysis of around 540 of the donors showed that most TCR beta V segments appeared in productive rearrangements either about 90% or about 30% of the time, which broadly matched IMGT annotations. When HLA alleles, especially DR and DQ, strongly co-occurred, attributing TCR associations to individual alleles was difficult. The authors suggested that the approach could potentially be generalized to other disease states and immunological phenotypes. Sequencing depth was assumed to be roughly uniform across donors in the presence/absence analyses, though that assumption may not hold. The study gave a list of under 200 TCR beta chains associated with cytomegalovirus. Because some donors lacked HLA typing at each locus, the association tests relied only on the typed subset. A later analysis found that most CMV-associated TCR beta chains appeared HLA-restricted, with HLA associations seemingly driven largely by CMV exposure. In a later genetic analysis, fewer N-insertions in productive TCRs were reported among donors in an Asian-associated ancestry cluster than the roughly 640-donor mean.

Concerning this clone itself: The antigen it recognizes is unknown. No quality values exist for individual bases; no much larger clone is one base distant.

The sample comprised PBMCs. The receptor's source is a man aged 45-65 years in good health and CMV-seropositive.

The CDR3 amino acid sequence is: CSDRQGIVTEAFF. The nucleotides read TGCAGCGACCGACAGGGAATTGTAACTGAAGCTTTCTTT. The rearrangement joined TRBV29-1 to TRBJ1-1; TRBD1 agrees with 7 junctional bases. Ends trimmed: V by 7 bases, J by 5 bases; bases unmatched to a gene: 10. CDR3 length: 13 amino acids, cysteine to phenylalanine. The retained sequence is limited to the CDR3, 39 bases, with the frame set at the first base. In the germline V gene, CDR1 corresponds to SQVTM and CDR2 to ANQGSEA.